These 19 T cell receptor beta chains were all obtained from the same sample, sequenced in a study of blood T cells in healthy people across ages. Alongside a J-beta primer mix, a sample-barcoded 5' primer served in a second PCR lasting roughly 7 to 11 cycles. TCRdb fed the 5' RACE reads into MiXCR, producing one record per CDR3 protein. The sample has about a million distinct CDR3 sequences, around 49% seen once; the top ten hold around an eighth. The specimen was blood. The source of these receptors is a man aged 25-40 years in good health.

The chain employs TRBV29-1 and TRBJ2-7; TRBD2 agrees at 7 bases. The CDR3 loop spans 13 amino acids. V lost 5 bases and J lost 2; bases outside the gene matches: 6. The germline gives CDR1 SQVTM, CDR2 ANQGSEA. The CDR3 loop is CSVLRGTTYEQYF. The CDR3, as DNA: TGCAGCGTTCTTCGAGGGACTACCTACGAGCAGTACTTC.

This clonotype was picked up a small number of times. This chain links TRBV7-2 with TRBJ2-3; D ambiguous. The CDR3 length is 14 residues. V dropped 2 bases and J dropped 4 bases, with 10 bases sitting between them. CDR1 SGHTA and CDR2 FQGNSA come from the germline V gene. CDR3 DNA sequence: TGTGCCAGCAGCTTAAGCACCCTACCAGATACGCAGTATTTT. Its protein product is CASSLSTLPDTQYF.

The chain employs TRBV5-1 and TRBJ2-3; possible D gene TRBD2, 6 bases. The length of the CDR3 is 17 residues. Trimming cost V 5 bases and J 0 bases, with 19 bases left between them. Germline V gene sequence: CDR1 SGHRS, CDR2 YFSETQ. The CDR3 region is CASSYRGGALSTDTQYF. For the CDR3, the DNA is TGCGCCAGCAGTTATAGGGGCGGGGCGCTCAGCACAGATACGCAGTATTTT.

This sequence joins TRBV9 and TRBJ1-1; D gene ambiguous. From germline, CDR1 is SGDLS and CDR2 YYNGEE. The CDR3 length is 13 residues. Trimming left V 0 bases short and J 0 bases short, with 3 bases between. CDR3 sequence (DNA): TGTGCCAGCAGCGTAGACCTGAACACTGAAGCTTTCTTT. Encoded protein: CASSVDLNTEAFF.

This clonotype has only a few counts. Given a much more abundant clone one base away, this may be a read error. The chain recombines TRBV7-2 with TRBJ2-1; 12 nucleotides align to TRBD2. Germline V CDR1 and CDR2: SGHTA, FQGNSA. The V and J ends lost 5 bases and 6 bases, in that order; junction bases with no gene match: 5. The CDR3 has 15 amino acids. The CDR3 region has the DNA TGTGCCAGCAGCCAGCTAGCGGGGGGGAGCAATGAGCAGTTCTTC. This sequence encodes CASSQLAGGSNEQFF. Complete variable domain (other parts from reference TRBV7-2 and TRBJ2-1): GAGVSQSPSNKVTEKGKDVELRCDPISGHTALYWYRQSLGQGLEFLIYFQGNSAPDKSGLPSDRFSAERTGGSVSTLTIQRTQQEDSAVYLCASSQLAGGSNEQFFGPGTRLTVL.

CDR3 nucleotides: TGTGCCAGCAGCGCTAGCGGGTATACGCAGTATTTT. It codes for CASSASGYTQYF. V gene TRBV7-6 combines with J gene TRBJ2-3; 8 positions agree with TRBD2. V was pared by 5 bases and J by 7 bases, with 2 bases of the junction left unmatched. The CDR3 has 12 residues. CDR1 SGHVS and CDR2 FNYEAQ come from the germline V gene.

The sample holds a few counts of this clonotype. The CDR3 nucleotides are TGTGCCAGCACTTCAAGCGGGGGGTTTTTTCAGTACTTC. Translation gives CASTSSGGFFQYF. The J gene is TRBJ2-5, the V gene TRBV6-2 or TRBV6-3; 9 bases map to TRBD2. This CDR3 is built from 13 residues. V was clipped by 7 bases and J by 11 bases; unmatched bases: 11. CDR1 is MNHEY, CDR2 SVGEGT, per germline.

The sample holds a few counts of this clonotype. CDR3 coding DNA: TGTGCCAGCAGTCCCCCCCGTGGAGCGGGGGGGGTACCTAGCTACGAGCAGTACTTC. This translates into CASSPPRGAGGVPSYEQYF. This chain joins TRBV6-1 and TRBJ2-7; TRBD2 matches at 10 bases. Looked up from germline, CDR1 is MNHNS and CDR2 is SASEGT. V gave up 5 bases and J gave up 3 bases; unmatched junction bases: 19. This CDR3 is 19 amino acids long.

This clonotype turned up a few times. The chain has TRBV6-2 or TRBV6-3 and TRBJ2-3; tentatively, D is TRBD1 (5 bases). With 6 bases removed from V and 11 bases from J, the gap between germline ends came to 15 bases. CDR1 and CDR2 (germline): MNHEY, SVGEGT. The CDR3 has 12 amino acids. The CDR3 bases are TGTGCCAGCAGCCCTGGGGCGCTGGGGCAGTATTTT. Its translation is CASSPGALGQYF.

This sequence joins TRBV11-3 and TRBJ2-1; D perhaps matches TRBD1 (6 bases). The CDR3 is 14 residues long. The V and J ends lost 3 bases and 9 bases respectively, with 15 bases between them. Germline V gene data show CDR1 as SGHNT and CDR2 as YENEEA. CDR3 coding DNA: TGTGCCAGCAGCTTCAGGGGCAAGGATGGTGAGCAGTTCTTC. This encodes CASSFRGKDGEQFF.

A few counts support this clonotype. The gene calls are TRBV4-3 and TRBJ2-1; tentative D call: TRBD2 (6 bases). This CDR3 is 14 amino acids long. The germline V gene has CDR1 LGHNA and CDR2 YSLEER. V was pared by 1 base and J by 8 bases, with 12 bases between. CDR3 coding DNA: TGCGCCAGCAGCCAAGTCATTTGGGGGGATGAGCAGTTCTTC. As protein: CASSQVIWGDEQFF.

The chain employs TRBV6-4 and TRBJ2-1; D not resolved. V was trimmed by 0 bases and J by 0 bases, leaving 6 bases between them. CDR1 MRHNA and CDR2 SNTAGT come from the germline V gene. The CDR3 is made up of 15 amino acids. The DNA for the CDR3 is TGTGCCAGCAGTGACTCGGCAGGCTCCTACAATGAGCAGTTCTTC. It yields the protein CASSDSAGSYNEQFF.

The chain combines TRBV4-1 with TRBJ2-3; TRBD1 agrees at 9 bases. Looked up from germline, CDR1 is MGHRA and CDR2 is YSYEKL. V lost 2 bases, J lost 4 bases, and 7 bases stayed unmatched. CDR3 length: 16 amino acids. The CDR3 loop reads CASSQFDRGNADTQYF. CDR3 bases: TGCGCCAGCAGCCAATTTGACAGGGGGAACGCAGATACGCAGTATTTT.

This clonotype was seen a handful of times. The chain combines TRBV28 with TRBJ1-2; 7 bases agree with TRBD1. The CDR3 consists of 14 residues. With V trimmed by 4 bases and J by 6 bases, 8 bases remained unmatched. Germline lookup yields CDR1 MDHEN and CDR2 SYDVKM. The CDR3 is CASSWGDSPHGYTF. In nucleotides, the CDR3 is TGTGCCAGCAGTTGGGGGGACAGTCCACATGGCTACACCTTC.

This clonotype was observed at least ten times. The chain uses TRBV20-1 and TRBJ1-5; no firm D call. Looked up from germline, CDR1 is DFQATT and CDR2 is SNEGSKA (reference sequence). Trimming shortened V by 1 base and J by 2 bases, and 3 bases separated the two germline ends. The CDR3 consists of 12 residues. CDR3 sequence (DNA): TGCAGTGCTAGAGGAGGCAATCAGCCCCAGCATTTT. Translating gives CSARGGNQPQHF.

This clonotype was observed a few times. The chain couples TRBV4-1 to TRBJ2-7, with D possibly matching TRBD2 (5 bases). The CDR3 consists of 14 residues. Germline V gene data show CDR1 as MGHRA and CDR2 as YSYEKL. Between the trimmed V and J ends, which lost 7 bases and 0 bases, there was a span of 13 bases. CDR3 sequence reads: CASTDGVSSYEQYF. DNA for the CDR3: TGCGCCAGCACCGACGGGGTGAGCTCCTACGAGCAGTACTTC.

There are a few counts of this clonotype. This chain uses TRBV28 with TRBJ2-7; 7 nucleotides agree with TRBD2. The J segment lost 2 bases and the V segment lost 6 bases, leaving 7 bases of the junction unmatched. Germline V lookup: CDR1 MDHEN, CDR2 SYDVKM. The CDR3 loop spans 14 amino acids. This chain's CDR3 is CASRATGGAYEQYF. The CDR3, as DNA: TGTGCCAGCAGGGCTACGGGGGGTGCCTACGAGCAGTACTTC.

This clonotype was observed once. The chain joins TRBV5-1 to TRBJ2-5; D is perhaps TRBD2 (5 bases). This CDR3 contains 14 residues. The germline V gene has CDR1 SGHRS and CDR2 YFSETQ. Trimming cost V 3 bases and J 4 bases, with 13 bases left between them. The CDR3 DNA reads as TGCGCCAGCAGCTCGGGGATGAGCGCAGAGACCCAGTACTTC. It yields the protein CASSSGMSAETQYF.

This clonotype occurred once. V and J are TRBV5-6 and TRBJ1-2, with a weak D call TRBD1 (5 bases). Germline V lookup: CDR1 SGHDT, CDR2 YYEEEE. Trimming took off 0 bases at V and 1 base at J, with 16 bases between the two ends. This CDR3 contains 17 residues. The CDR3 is CASSLGTLGTVNYGYTF. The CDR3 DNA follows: TGTGCCAGCAGCTTGGGGACCCTCGGGACGGTTAACTATGGCTACACCTTC.